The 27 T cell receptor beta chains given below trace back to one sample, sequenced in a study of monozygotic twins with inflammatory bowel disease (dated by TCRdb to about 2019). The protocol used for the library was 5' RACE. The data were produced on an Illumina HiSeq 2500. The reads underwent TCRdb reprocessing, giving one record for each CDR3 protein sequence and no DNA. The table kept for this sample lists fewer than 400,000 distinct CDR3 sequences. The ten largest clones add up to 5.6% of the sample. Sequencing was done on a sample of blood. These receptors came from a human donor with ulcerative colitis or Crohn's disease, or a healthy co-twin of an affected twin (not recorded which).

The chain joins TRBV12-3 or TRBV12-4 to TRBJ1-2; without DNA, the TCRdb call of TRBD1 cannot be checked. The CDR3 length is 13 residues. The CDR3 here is CASRQAVNYGYTF.

This CDR3 is CSASLRSQATKETQYF. This chain links TRBV20-1 with TRBJ2-5. CDR1 is DFQATT and CDR2 is SNEGSKA in the germline V gene (reference sequence). This CDR3 comprises 16 residues.

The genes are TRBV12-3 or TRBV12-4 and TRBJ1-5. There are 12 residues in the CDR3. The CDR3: CASSLDFSVQHF.

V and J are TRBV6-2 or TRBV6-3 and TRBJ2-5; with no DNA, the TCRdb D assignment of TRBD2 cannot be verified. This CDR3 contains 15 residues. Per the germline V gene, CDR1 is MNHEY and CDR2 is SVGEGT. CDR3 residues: CASRTGTSGTETQYF.

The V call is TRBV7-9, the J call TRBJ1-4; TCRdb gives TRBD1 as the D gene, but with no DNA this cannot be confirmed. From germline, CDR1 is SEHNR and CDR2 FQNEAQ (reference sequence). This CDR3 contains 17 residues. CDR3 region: CASSLKGGGPQDEKLFF.

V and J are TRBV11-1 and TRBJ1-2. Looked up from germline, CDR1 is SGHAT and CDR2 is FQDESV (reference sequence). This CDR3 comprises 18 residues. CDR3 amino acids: CASSLRPKDDLFNYGYTF.

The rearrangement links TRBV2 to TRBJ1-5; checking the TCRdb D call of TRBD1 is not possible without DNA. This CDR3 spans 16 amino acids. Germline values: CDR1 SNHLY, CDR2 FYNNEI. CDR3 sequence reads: CASSLKRDRANQPQHF.

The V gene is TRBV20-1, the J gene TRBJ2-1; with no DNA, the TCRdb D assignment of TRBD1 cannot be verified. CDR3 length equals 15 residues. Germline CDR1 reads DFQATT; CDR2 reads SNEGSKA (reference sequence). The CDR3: CSAASREGSYNEQFF.

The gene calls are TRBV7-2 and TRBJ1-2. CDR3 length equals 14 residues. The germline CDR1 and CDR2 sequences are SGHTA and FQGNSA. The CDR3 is CASSLGFESYGYTF.

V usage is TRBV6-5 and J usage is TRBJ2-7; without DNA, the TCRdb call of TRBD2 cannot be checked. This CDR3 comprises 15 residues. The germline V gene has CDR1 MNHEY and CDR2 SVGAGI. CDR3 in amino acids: CASSYEGLAGRVQYF.

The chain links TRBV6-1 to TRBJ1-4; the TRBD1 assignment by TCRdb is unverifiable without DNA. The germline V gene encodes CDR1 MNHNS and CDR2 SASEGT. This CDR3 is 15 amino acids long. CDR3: CASSPDRLTNEKLFF.

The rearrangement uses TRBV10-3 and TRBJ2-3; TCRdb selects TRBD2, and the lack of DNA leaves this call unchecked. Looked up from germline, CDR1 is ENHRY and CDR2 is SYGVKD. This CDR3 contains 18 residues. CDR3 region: CAISEHRGRTRSPDTQYF.

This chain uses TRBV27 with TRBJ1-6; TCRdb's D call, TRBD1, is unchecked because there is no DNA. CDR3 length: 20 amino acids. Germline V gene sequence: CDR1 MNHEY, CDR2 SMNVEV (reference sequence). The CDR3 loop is CASSLLGAGQGIITRSPLHF.

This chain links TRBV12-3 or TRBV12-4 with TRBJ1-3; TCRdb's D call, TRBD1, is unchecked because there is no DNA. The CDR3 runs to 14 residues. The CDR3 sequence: CAGYRKGSRNTIYF.

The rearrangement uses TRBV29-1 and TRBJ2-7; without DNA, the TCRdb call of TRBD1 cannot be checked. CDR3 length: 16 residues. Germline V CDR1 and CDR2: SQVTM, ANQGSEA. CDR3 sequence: CSDKRPHRETPYEQYF.

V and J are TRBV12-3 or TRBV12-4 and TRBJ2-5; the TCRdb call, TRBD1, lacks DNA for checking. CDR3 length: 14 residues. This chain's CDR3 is CASNPGPPRETQYF.

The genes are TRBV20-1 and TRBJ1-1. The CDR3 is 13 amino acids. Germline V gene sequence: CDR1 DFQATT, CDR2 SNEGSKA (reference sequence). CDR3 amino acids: CRPLGFLGTEAFF.

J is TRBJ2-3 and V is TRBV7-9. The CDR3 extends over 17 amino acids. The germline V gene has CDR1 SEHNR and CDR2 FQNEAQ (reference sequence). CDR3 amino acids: CASSLATSAASTDTQYF.

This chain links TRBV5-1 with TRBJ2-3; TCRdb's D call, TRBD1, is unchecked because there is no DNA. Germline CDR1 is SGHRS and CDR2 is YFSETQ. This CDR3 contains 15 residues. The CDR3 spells CASSGGTGEPDTQYF.

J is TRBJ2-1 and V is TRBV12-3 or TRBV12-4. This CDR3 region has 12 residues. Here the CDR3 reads CASSYQWNEQFF.

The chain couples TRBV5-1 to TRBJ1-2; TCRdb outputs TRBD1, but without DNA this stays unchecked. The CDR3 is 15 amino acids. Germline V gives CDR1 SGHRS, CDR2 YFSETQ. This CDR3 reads CASSRGQGSIGGYTF.

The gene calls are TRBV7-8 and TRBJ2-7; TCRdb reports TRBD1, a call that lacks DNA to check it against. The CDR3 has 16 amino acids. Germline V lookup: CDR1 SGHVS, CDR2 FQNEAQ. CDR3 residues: CASSPPGGWQFNEQYF.

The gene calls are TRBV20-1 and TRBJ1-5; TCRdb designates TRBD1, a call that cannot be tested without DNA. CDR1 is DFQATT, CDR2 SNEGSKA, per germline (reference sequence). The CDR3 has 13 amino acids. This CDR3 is CSASYGGNQPQHF.

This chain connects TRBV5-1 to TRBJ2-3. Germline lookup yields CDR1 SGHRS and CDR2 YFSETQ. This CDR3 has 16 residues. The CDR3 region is CASSLEFGESTDTQYF. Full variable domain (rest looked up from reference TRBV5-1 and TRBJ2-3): KAGVTQTPRYLIKTRGQQVTLSCSPISGHRSVSWYQQTPGQGLQFLFEYFSETQRNKGNFPGRFSGRQFSNSRSEMNVSTLELGDSALYLCASSLEFGESTDTQYFGPGTRLTVL.

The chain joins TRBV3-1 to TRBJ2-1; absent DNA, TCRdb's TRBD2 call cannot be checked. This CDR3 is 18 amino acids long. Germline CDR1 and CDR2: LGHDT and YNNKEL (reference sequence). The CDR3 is CASSQDLASYGGRNEQFF.

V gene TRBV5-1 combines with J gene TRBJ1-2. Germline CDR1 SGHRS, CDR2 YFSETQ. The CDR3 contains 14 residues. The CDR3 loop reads CASTPPNTNYGYTF.

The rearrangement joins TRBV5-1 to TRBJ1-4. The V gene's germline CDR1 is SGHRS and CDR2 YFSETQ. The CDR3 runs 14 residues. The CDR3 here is CASSFRATNEKLFF.